This T cell receptor beta chain was retrieved from a study of Ad26.COV2.S vaccination and SARS-CoV-2 variants. Germline V gene data show CDR1 as KGHSH and CDR2 as LQKENI. There are 16 residues in the CDR3. Trimming cost V 1 base and J 0 bases, with 10 bases left between them. Method: immunoSEQ multiplex PCR; TCRdb's copy keeps in-frame clones and lacks some. The sample lists about 450,000 clones, roughly nine tenths seen once, with over 2% in the top ten. Treatment denoted: some 20 received Ad26.COV2.S at low or high dose, single or two shots; about 5 received placebo; per-sample allocation not given. Repertoires come from day 63 after the first vaccine or placebo injection.

The TCR comes from a person between 18 and 65 years old who received the Ad26.COV2.S COVID-19 vaccine or a placebo. Sequenced material: peripheral blood, taken in a trial of Ad26.COV2.S vaccine versus placebo. The V and J genes are TRBV18 and TRBJ1-3; D remains unclear. The CDR3 spells CASSPQAAGSGNTIYF. The CDR3 DNA is TGTGCCAGCTCACCACAAGCTGCGGGCTCTGGAAACACCATATATTTT. The full variable domain, in which reference TRBV18 and TRBJ1-3 provide the parts outside the CDR3, is NAGVMQNPRHLVRRRGQEARLRCSPMKGHSHVYWYRQLPEEGLKFMVYLQKENIIDESGMPKERFSAEFPKEGPSILRIQQVVRGDSAAYFCASSPQAAGSGNTIYFGEGSWLTVV.